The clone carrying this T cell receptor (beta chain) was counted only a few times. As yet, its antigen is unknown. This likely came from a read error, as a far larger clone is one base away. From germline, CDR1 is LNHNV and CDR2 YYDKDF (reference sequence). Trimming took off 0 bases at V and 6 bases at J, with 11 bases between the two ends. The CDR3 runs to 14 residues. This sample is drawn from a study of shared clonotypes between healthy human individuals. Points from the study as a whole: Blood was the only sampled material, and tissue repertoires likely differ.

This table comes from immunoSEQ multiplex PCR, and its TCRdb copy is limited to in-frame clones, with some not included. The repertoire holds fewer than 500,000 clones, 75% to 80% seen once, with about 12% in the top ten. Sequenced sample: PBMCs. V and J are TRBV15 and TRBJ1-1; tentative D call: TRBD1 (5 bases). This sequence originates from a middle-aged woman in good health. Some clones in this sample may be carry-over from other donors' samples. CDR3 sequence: CATSRDLGDAEAFF. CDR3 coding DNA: TGTGCCACCAGCAGAGATCTAGGGGACGCTGAAGCTTTCTTT. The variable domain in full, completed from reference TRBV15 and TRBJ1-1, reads DAMVIQNPRYQVTQFGKPVTLSCSQTLNHNVMYWYQQKSSQAPKLLFHYYDKDFNNEADTPDNFQSRRPNTSFCFLDIRSPGLGDTAMYLCATSRDLGDAEAFFGQGTRLTVV.